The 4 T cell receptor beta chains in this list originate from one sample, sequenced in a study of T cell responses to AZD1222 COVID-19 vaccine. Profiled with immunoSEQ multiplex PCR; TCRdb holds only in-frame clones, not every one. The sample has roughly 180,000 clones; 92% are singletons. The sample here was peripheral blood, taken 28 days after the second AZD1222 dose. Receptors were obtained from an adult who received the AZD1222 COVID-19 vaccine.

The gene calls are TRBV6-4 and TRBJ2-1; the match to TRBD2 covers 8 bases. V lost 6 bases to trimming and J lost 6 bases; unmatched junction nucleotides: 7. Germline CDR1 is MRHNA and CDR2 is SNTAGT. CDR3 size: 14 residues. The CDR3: CASSTGTRGNEQFF. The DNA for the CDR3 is TGTGCCAGCAGCACCGGGACTAGGGGCAATGAGCAGTTCTTC.

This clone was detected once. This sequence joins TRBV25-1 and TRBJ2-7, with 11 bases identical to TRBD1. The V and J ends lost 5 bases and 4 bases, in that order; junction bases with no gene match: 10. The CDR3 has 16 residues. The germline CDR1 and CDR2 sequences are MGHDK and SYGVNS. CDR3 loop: CASSLPPGQGEYEQYF. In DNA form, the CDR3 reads TGTGCCAGCAGTTTACCCCCGGGACAGGGGGAATACGAGCAGTACTTC.

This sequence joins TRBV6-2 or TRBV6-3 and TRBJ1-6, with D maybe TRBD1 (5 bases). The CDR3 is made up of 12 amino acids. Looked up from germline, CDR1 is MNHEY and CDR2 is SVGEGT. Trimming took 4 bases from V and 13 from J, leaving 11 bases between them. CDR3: CASSSGVSPLHF. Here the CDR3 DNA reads TGTGCCAGCAGTTCGGGGGTGAGCCCCCTCCACTTT.

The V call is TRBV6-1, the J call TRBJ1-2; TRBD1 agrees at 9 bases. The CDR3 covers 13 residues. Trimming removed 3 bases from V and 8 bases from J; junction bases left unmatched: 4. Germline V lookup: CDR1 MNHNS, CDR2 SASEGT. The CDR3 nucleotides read TGTGCCAGCAGTGAGACAGGGGGAGACGGCTACACCTTC. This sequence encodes CASSETGGDGYTF.